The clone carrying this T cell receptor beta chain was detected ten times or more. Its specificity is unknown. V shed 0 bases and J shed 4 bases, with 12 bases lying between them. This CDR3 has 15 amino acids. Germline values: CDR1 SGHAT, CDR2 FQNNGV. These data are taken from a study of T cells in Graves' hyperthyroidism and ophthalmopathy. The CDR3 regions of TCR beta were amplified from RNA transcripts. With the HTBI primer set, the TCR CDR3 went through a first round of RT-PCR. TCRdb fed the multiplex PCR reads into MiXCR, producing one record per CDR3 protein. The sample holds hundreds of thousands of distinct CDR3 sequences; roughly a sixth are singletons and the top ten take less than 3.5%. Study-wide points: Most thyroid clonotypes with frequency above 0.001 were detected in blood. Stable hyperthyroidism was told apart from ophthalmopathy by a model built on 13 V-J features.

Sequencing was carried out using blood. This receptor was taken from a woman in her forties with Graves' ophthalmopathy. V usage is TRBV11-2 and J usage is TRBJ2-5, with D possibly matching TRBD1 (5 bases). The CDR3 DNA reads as TGTGCCAGCAGCTTAGAGGGCAGGGTCAGAGAGACCCAGTACTTC. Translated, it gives CASSLEGRVRETQYF.